This T cell receptor (beta chain) appears in the sequencing data of a study of technical replicates of blood from a handful of donors. Generated by immunoSEQ multiplex PCR, the TCRdb table keeps only in-frame clones and is missing some. The top ten hold 0.3% to 0.5% of the sample, which has tens of thousands of clones, 91% seen once. The clonotype comes from a human donor in good health. Some clones in this sample may be carry-over from other donors' samples. Sequencing was done on a sample of T cells isolated from PBMCs.

CDR3 nucleotide sequence: TGTGCCAGCAGTTTAACTCTTGGACTCCCAGCCACTGAAGCTTTCTTT. Its translation is CASSLTLGLPATEAFF. The chain carries TRBV6-5 and TRBJ1-1, with D unresolved. Looked up from germline, CDR1 is MNHEY and CDR2 is SVGAGI. This CDR3 has 16 residues. The V gene lost 4 bases and the J gene lost 4 bases, with 19 bases spanning the gap.